The next 24 T cell receptor beta chains were all read from a single sample in a study of T cells after yellow fever vaccination. MiXCR was run by TCRdb on the 5' RACE reads, yielding one entry per CDR3 protein. The table has about 580,000 distinct CDR3 sequences, about 17% seen once; the top ten hold 17%. The starting material was PBMCs, obtained 5 to 6 days after the first yellow fever vaccination. The receptors were gathered from a man younger than 30 who received the YFV17D yellow fever vaccine.

This sequence joins TRBV7-6 and TRBJ2-1; 7 positions match TRBD2. The CDR3 loop spans 13 amino acids. With V trimmed by 5 bases and J by 15 bases, 13 bases remained unmatched. CDR1 SGHVS and CDR2 FNYEAQ come from the germline V gene. CDR3 in DNA: TGTGCCAGCAGCCCCTCAAGCAGACTAGCCCCGTTCTTC. Amino acid sequence: CASSPSSRLAPFF.

The chain has TRBV7-2 and TRBJ1-4, with 9 nucleotides matching TRBD1. With 6 bases clipped from V and 7 bases from J, the junction kept 6 bases outside the gene matches. This CDR3 region has 14 residues. The V gene's germline CDR1 is SGHTA and CDR2 FQGNSA. Written as DNA, the CDR3 is TGTGCCAGCAGACAGGACAGGGGAAGTGAAAAACTGTTTTTT. Protein product: CASRQDRGSEKLFF.

The chain joins TRBV9 to TRBJ1-5, with D hard to call. The V and J ends lost 1 base and 5 bases respectively, with 7 bases between them. The germline gives CDR1 SGDLS, CDR2 YYNGEE. The CDR3 loop spans 13 amino acids. This CDR3 is CASSVTTDQPQHF. As DNA, the CDR3 is TGTGCCAGCAGCGTAACTACAGATCAGCCCCAGCATTTT.

This chain links TRBV12-3 or TRBV12-4 with TRBJ2-1; 10 bases are a match to TRBD1. The CDR3 runs to 15 residues. V was pared by 3 bases and J by 9 bases, with 8 bases of the junction left unmatched. CDR3 nucleotides: TGTGCCAGCAGTTTCGACAGGGGGCGTTTCTCTGAGCAGTTCTTC. The encoded protein is CASSFDRGRFSEQFF.

This clonotype has a handful of counts. The rearrangement uses TRBV6-5 and TRBJ2-3, with 9 bases matching TRBD1. Trimming at V came to 2 bases and at J to 8 bases, leaving 5 bases not matched to a gene. The CDR3 is 14 residues long. CDR1 is MNHEY, CDR2 SVGAGI, per germline. The CDR3 here is CASSYLGQGSTQYF. In DNA, the CDR3 is TGTGCCAGCAGTTACCTGGGACAGGGTTCTACGCAGTATTTT.

This clonotype was counted between two and nine times. V usage is TRBV20-1 and J usage is TRBJ1-2, with D unclear. The CDR3 sequence is 14 residues long. Germline assignment: CDR1 DFQATT and CDR2 SNEGSKA (reference sequence). Between the trimmed V and J ends, which lost 0 bases and 3 bases, there was a span of 11 bases. Written as DNA, the CDR3 is TGCAGTGCTAGAGACTCCGCCAGATACTATGGCTACACCTTC. Translating it yields CSARDSARYYGYTF.

This clonotype has just a few counts. The chain combines TRBV20-1 with TRBJ2-3, with 10 bases identical to TRBD1. This CDR3 comprises 14 residues. V lost 8 bases, J lost 0 bases, and 5 bases stayed unmatched. Germline V lookup: CDR1 DFQATT, CDR2 SNEGSKA (reference sequence). The CDR3 reads CSQTGGFSTDTQYF. As DNA, the CDR3 is TGCAGTCAGACAGGGGGCTTCAGCACAGATACGCAGTATTTT.

The genes are TRBV11-2 and TRBJ2-1, with D perhaps TRBD1 (6 bases). The V and J ends lost 4 bases and 6 bases respectively, with 10 bases between them. The CDR3 totals 13 residues. The germline gives CDR1 SGHAT, CDR2 FQNNGV. This CDR3 reads CASSYGTSNEQFF. The DNA for the CDR3 is TGTGCCAGCAGCTACGGGACATCCAATGAGCAGTTCTTC. Filled out from reference TRBV11-2 and TRBJ2-1, the complete variable domain reads EAGVAQSPRYKIIEKRQSVAFWCNPISGHATLYWYQQILGQGPKLLIQFQNNGVVDDSQLPKDRFSAERLKGVDSTLKIQPAKLEDSAVYLCASSYGTSNEQFFGPGTRLTVL.

The V gene is TRBV15, the J gene TRBJ1-1; TRBD1 matches 11 bases. CDR3 size: 12 residues. The germline gives CDR1 LNHNV, CDR2 YYDKDF (reference sequence). The V gene end was trimmed by 6 bases and the J gene end by 14 bases; junction bases not matched to a gene: 8. As DNA, the CDR3 is TGTGCCACCAGAGAGGGGACAGGGGGAAAGTTCTTT. This gives the protein CATREGTGGKFF.

The chain carries TRBV6-2 or TRBV6-3 and TRBJ2-1, with 9 positions matching TRBD1. The J segment lost 4 bases and the V segment lost 4 bases, leaving 5 bases of the junction unmatched. The CDR3 is 15 amino acids. Looked up from germline, CDR1 is MNHEY and CDR2 is SVGEGT. This CDR3 is CASSSQGQGYNEQFF. The CDR3 bases are TGTGCCAGCAGTTCCCAGGGACAGGGTTACAATGAGCAGTTCTTC.

This clonotype was detected only once. The chain couples TRBV5-1 to TRBJ2-1; the match to TRBD1 covers 12 bases. This CDR3 contains 14 residues. In germline, CDR1 is SGHRS, CDR2 YFSETQ. Trimming took 4 bases from V and 10 from J; bases not matched to a gene: 6. The CDR3 bases are TGCGCCAGCAGCCCGGGACAGGGGGCGGAAGAGCAGTTCTTC. Translation gives CASSPGQGAEEQFF.

This chain links TRBV6-1 with TRBJ2-3; 10 bases match TRBD2. The CDR3 length is 15 residues. The V segment lost 7 bases and the J segment 3 bases; nucleotides outside the gene matches: 7. From germline, CDR1 is MNHNS and CDR2 SASEGT. CDR3 loop: CASNQRGGGTDTQYF. Here the CDR3 DNA reads TGTGCCAGCAACCAGCGGGGGGGTGGGACAGATACGCAGTATTTT.

This clonotype has more than one count but fewer than ten. The chain combines TRBV19 with TRBJ2-3; 12 bases line up with TRBD2. The V gene's germline CDR1 is LNHDA and CDR2 SQIVND (reference sequence). The trim removed 4 bases at V and 3 bases at J, leaving 11 bases unmatched. The CDR3 contains 18 residues. CDR3 region: CASSTLAGGLKITDTQYF. The CDR3 nucleotides are TGTGCCAGTAGTACGCTAGCGGGGGGGCTTAAGATAACAGATACGCAGTATTTT.

This clonotype was seen more than once but under ten times. The chain carries TRBV6-2 or TRBV6-3 and TRBJ2-7; TRBD2 is a possible D gene (7 bases). The CDR3 loop spans 15 amino acids. The V end lost 7 bases, the J end lost 3 bases, and 19 bases lay between the germline ends. Germline V gene sequence: CDR1 MNHEY, CDR2 SVGEGT. CDR3 DNA: TGTGCCAGCAATGGCCAGGGGACTATCTACTACGAGCAGTACTTC. Encoded protein: CASNGQGTIYYEQYF.

The gene calls are TRBV4-3 and TRBJ2-5, with D possibly TRBD2 on 5 matching bases. This CDR3 contains 17 residues. Looked up from germline, CDR1 is LGHNA and CDR2 is YSLEER. The germline V and J ends were trimmed by 5 bases and 5 bases, with 24 bases remaining between them. The CDR3 region is CASSKGGGPTFRETQYF. Here the CDR3 DNA reads TGCGCCAGCAGCAAAGGAGGCGGACCCACCTTCCGGGAGACCCAGTACTTC.

The table lists this clonotype with a few counts. The V gene is TRBV4-3, the J gene TRBJ2-3, with D unresolved. There are 14 residues in the CDR3. The germline V gene encodes CDR1 LGHNA and CDR2 YSLEER. The V and J ends lost 2 bases and 8 bases respectively, with 14 bases between them. The CDR3 DNA is TGCGCCAGCAGCCAAACACCCTTTGGTGGTACGCAGTATTTT. It translates to CASSQTPFGGTQYF.

This clonotype was seen only a few times. The rearrangement joins TRBV24-1 to TRBJ2-1; D assignment may be TRBD1 or TRBD2 (5 bases each). Trimming took 9 bases from V and 7 from J, leaving 15 bases between them. CDR3 length: 13 residues. Germline assignment: CDR1 KGHDR and CDR2 SFDVKD. The CDR3 DNA follows: TGTGCCACCTCAGGGACGGGGCCGAATGAGCAGTTCTTC. It specifies CATSGTGPNEQFF.

The chain joins TRBV5-1 to TRBJ2-7, with D unresolved. Germline CDR1 reads SGHRS; CDR2 reads YFSETQ. The V end was cut by 1 base, the J end by 5 bases, with 16 bases between. This CDR3 is 15 amino acids long. The CDR3 loop reads CASSLIDGACDEQYV. The CDR3 nucleotides are TGCGCCAGCAGCTTGATCGACGGCGCATGTGACGAGCAGTACGTC.

This clonotype came up a few times. The genes are TRBV7-9 and TRBJ2-1, with a tentative D call TRBD2 (6 bases). V lost 4 bases to trimming and J lost 8 bases, with 12 bases between them. The CDR3 consists of 13 residues. Germline CDR1 SEHNR, CDR2 FQNEAQ (reference sequence). The CDR3 DNA follows: TGTGCCAGCAGCTATGGACTACTTGATGAGCAGTTCTTC. Encoded protein: CASSYGLLDEQFF. Full variable domain (rest looked up from reference TRBV7-9 and TRBJ2-1): DTGVSQNPRHKITKRGQNVTFRCDPISEHNRLYWYRQTLGQGPEFLTYFQNEAQLEKSRLLSDRFSAERPKGSFSTLEIQRTEQGDSAMYLCASSYGLLDEQFFGPGTRLTVL.

The chain combines TRBV7-9 with TRBJ2-2, with D perhaps TRBD2 (5 bases). CDR3 length equals 14 residues. Trimming removed 8 bases from V and 5 bases from J, with 15 bases in between. CDR1 and CDR2 from the germline V gene are SEHNR and FQNEAQ (reference sequence). CDR3 sequence (DNA): TGTGCCAGCCGCCACGGGGATGAAACCGGGGAGCTGTTTTTT. Translated: CASRHGDETGELFF. Filled out from reference TRBV7-9 and TRBJ2-2, the complete variable domain reads DTGVSQNPRHKITKRGQNVTFRCDPISEHNRLYWYRQTLGQGPEFLTYFQNEAQLEKSRLLSDRFSAERPKGSFSTLEIQRTEQGDSAMYLCASRHGDETGELFFGEGSRLTVL.

This clonotype was observed a single time. The chain combines TRBV5-1 with TRBJ2-5, with D perhaps TRBD2 (6 bases). The CDR3 runs 14 residues. Trimming took 6 bases from V and 5 from J, leaving 17 bases between them. CDR1 and CDR2 from the germline V gene are SGHRS and YFSETQ. The CDR3 nucleotides read TGCGCCAGCACCCAAGGGGAGGTCCGGGAGACCCAGTACTTC. Amino acid sequence: CASTQGEVRETQYF.

The V and J genes are TRBV6-5 and TRBJ1-5; D remains unclear. Germline lookup yields CDR1 MNHEY and CDR2 SVGAGI. This CDR3 comprises 16 residues. The V gene lost 0 bases and the J gene lost 0 bases, with 9 bases spanning the gap. The CDR3, as DNA: TGTGCCAGCAGTTACTCGAGACAATATAGCAATCAGCCCCAGCATTTT. Protein product: CASSYSRQYSNQPQHF.

This clonotype has only a few counts. The chain uses TRBV7-9 and TRBJ2-7, with a weak D call TRBD2 (6 bases). V lost 1 base, J lost 7 bases, and 17 bases lay in between. This CDR3 has 15 amino acids. Looked up from germline, CDR1 is SEHNR and CDR2 is FQNEAQ (reference sequence). The CDR3 region is CASSLVSGGGDEQYF. CDR3 nucleotide sequence: TGTGCCAGCAGCTTAGTCTCAGGCGGAGGGGATGAGCAGTACTTC.

The rearrangement uses TRBV29-1 and TRBJ2-3; D is perhaps TRBD1 (5 bases). Germline V CDR1 and CDR2: SQVTM, ANQGSEA. V was shortened by 7 bases and J by 2 bases, with 16 bases between the two germline ends. CDR3 size: 14 residues. The CDR3: CSAETWGHTDTQYF. The CDR3 DNA reads as TGCAGCGCAGAAACGTGGGGCCACACAGATACGCAGTATTTT.